The entry below gives a single T cell receptor (beta chain) sequence along with its context. Its binding antigen is unknown. No clone much larger than this one lies a single base away; base qualities are absent. The source of the sample is a study of blood T cell repertoires in COVID-19 (dated by TCRdb to the early 2020s). Regarding the research as a whole: Collaborator samples came from the United States, Italy and Spain and covered acute and convalescent phases of COVID-19. The material from the prospective study consisted of cDNA or gDNA derived from T cells, B-cell-depleted T cells, or PBMCs. Deeply sampled blood TCRbeta repertoires from subjects exposed to, actively infected with, or recovered from COVID-19 were included in the dataset. The repertoires were made available in a free public database intended to serve as a resource for research on the immune response to SARS-CoV-2. Samples were obtained from the ongoing ImmuneRACE study (first 160 participants) and from 1,254 subjects provided by 6 global collaborators. Sample metadata almost always included a de-identified subject ID, COVID-19 status, age in years and sex. HLA class I and class II types, where available, came from metadata supplied by the sample provider rather than from assay-based typing.

Collaborating institutions collected whole blood in K2EDTA tubes following their own protocols. Collaborator samples were shipped for TCRbeta analysis as frozen whole blood, isolated PBMCs, or DNA extracted from either sample type. The paper's findings and limits, for the study overall: The quantity of clinical and demographic metadata differed by source and by participant and was supplied without curation.

The immunoSEQ Assay, a bias-controlled multiplex PCR, was used to amplify TCRbeta CDR3 regions from genomic DNA. In the paper's pipeline: Within the assay, amplification of reference gene primers was used to estimate how many nucleated cells each sample contained. To quantify the absolute abundance of each unique TCRbeta CDR3 rearrangement, sequence reads were collapsed and filtered. For each sample, productive Simpson clonality was calculated as the square root of Simpson's diversity index over productive rearrangements. This immuneACCESS table, as held by TCRdb, lists in-frame sequences with V and J called but not all clones. Of the missing ones, under half trace to an unresolved V gene in checked studies; the others have no known cause. V and J calls and clone size follow that table, whereas D and trimming were derived from the DNA. The sample table contains about 74,000 clones; only one count was recorded for roughly 84% of them. Jointly, the top ten make up approximately 29% of the sample.

Sequencing was carried out using peripheral blood. The clonotype was recovered from a woman at least 80 years old with active or convalescent COVID-19.

This receptor carries the CDR3 CASSLELAGGYEQYF. The nucleotide sequence is given as TGCGCCAGCAGCTTGGAACTAGCGGGGGGCTACGAGCAGTACTTC. The chain was built from TRBV5-1 and TRBJ2-7; 12 central bases correspond to TRBD2. The CDR3 runs 15 residues from the cysteine to the phenylalanine. Only CDR3 DNA is held: 45 bases, read in frame from base 1. CDR1 is given as SGHRS and CDR2 as YFSETQ, both from the germline V gene. Clipping removes 0 bases from V and 3 bases from J, with 1 as the unmatched junction base count.